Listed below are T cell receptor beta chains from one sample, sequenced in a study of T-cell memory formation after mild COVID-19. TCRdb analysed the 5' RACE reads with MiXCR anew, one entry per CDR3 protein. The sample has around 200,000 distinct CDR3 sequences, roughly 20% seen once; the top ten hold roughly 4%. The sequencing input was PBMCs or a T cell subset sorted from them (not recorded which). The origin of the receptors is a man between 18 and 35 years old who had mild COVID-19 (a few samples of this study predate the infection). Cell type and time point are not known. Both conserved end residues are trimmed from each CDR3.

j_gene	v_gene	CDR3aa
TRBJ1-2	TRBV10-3	ASRQVFNYGYT
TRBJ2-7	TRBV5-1	ASSSTTASYEQY
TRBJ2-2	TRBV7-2	ASSRGGVNTGELF
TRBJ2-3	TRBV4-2	ASSQDVGASTDTQY
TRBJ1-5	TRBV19	ASSIVPLLLQPQH
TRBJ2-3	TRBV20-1	SAGTVLLSTDTQY
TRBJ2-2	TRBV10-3	AARGASGELF
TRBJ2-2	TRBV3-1	ASSQTSGAGELF
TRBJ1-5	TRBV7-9	ASSLLYQPQH
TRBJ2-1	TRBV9	ASNSGGGYNEQF
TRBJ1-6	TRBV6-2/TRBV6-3	ASSQFPPGSPLH
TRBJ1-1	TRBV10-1	ASSESVGAEAF
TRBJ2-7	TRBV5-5	ASSRGTVKSYEQY
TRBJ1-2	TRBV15	ATKGGIYGYT
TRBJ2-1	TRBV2	ASRLTSDHEQF
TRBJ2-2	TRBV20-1	SASFGGLGTGELF
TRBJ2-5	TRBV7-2	ASSGREGQTQY
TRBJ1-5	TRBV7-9	ASSLNPRGSPQH
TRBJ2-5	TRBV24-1	ATSDPSEVGAEETQY
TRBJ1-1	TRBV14	ASSQELGTGDTEAF
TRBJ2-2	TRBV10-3	AISEVGAVTGELF
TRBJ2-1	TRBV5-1	ASSGGQGAYNEQF
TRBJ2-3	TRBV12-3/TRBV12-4	ASMPGLASDTQY
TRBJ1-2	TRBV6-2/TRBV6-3	ASSYGPGRYYGYT
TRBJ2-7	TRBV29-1	SAWDSNSYEQY
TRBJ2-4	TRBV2	ASSEASGVRY